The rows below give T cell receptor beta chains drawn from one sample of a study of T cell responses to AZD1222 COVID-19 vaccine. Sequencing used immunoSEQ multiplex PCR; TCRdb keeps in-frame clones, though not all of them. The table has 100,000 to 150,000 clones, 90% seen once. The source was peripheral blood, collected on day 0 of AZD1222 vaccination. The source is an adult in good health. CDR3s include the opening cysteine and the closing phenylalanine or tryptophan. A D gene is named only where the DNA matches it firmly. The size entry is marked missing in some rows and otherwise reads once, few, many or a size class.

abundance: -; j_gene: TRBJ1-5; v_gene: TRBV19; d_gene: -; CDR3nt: TGTGCCAGTAGTACCCGGGCGACAGACGGAAATCAGCCCCAGCATTTT; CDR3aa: CASSTRATDGNQPQHF
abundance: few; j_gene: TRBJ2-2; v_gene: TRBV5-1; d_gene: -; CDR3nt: TGCGCCAGCAGCACTCAACTAGACTCGAACACCGGGGAGCTGTTTTTT; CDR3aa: CASSTQLDSNTGELFF
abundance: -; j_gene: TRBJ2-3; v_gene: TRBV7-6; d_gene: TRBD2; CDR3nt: TGTGCCAGCAGCCTCCTTTTGGGGGGGAGCACAGATACGCAGTATTTT; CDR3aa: CASSLLLGGSTDTQYF
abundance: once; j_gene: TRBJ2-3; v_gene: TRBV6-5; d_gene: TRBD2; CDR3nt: TGTGCCAGCAGTTTGTCTAGCGGGGGTACGCAGTATTTT; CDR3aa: CASSLSSGGTQYF
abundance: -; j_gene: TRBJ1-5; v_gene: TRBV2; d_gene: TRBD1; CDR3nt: TGTGCCAGCATCGAGACAGGGGGCGTGGGTCAGCCCCAGCATTTT; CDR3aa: CASIETGGVGQPQHF
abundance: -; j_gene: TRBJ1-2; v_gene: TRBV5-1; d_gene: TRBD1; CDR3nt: TGCGCCAGCAGCACCCTGACAGGGGGCGTAAACTATGGCTACACCTTC; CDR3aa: CASSTLTGGVNYGYTF
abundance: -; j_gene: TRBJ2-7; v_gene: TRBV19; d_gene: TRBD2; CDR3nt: TGTGCCAGTAGTATCTCCCTTCTCGTGCGGGGGAGCTCCTACGAGCAGTACTTC; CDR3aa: CASSISLLVRGSSYEQYF
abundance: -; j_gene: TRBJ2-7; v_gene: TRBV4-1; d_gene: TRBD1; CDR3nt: TGCGCCAGCAGCCAGACCGGGACAGGGGGCGTAGAGCAGTACTTC; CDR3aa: CASSQTGTGGVEQYF
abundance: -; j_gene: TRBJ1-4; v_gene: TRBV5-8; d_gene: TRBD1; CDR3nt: TGTGCCAGCAGCTTGGAGGGACAGTCGTCAACTAATGAAAAACTGTTTTTT; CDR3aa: CASSLEGQSSTNEKLFF
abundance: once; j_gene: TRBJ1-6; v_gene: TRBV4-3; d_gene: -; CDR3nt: TGCGCCAGCAGCCAAGATGCCATTTGGGTTAATTCACCCCTCCACTTT; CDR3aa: CASSQDAIWVNSPLHF
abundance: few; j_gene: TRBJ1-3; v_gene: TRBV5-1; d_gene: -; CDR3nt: TGCGCCAGCAGCCCAGACGCTCTTGGAAACACCATATATTTT; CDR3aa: CASSPDALGNTIYF
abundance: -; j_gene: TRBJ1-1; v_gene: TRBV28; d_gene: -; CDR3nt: TGTGCCAGCAGTCTTGCATGGGGACGAACTGAAGCTTTCTTT; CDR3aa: CASSLAWGRTEAFF
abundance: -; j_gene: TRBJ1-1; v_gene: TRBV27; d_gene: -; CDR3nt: TGTGCCAGCAGTTTCGCAGGGGAGAACACTGAAGCTTTCTTT; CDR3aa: CASSFAGENTEAFF
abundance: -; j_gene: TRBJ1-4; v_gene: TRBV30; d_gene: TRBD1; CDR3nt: TGTGCCTGGAGTATACAGGGGGCTGTCGAAAAACTGTTTTTT; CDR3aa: CAWSIQGAVEKLFF
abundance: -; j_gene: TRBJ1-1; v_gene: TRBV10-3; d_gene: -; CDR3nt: TGTGCCACCACCGAGGGCCTTGAAGCTTTCTTT; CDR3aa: CATTEGLEAFF
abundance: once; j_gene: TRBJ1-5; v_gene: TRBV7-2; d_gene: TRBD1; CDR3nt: TGTGCCAGCAGCTCCAACTCAGGGGGACAGCCCCAGCATTTT; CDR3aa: CASSSNSGGQPQHF
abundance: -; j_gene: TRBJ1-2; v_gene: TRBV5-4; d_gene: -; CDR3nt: TGTGCCAGCAGCTTGGCAAGTGTGGCTTTAAGGGATGGCTACACCTTC; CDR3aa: CASSLASVALRDGYTF
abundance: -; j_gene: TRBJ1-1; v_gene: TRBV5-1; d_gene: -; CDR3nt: TGCGCCAGCAGCTTGGCCCCAGGGCCCACTGAAGCTTTCTTT; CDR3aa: CASSLAPGPTEAFF
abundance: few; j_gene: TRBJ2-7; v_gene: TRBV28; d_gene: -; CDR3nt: TGTGCCAGCAGCCTAACAGGGTACGAGCAGTACTTC; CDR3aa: CASSLTGYEQYF
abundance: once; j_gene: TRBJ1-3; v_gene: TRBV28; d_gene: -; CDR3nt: TGTGCCAGCAGTTTGCAACCCGATGGAAACACCATATATTTT; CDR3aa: CASSLQPDGNTIYF
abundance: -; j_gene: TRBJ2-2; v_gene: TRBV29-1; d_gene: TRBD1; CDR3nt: TGCAGCGTTGAGAGGACAGGGAGCACCGGGGAGCTGTTTTTT; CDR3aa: CSVERTGSTGELFF
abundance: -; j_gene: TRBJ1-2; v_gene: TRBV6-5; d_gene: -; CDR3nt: TGTGCCAGCAGTTACTCGGGGTTGGAGGGCTACACCTTC; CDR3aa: CASSYSGLEGYTF
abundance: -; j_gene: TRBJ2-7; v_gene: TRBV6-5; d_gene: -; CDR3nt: TGTGCCAGCAGATTCACCCGACAGCTTTCCTACGAGCAGTACTTC; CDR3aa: CASRFTRQLSYEQYF
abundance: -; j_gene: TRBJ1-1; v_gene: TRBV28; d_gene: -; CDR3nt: TGTGCCAGCAGTTTATCCGGGGAGGGCACTGAAGCTTTCTTT; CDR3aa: CASSLSGEGTEAFF
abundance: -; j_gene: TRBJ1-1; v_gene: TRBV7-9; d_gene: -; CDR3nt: TGTGCCAGCAGCGGGTACAGGAATAAGAACACTGAAGCTTTCTTT; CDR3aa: CASSGYRNKNTEAFF
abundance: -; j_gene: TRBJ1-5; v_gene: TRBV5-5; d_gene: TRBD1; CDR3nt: TGTGCCAGCACGAGGACAGGGGATAGCAATCAGCCCCAGCATTTT; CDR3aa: CASTRTGDSNQPQHF
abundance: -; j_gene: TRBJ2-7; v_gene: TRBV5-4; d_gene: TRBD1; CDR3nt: TGTGCCAGCAGCCGGGACAGGGGGCCCCACGAGCAGTACTTC; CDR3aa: CASSRDRGPHEQYF
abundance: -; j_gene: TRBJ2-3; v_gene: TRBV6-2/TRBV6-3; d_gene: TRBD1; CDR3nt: TGTGCCAGCAGCCCGGGACAGGGGAAGTTGGATACGCAGTATTTT; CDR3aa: CASSPGQGKLDTQYF
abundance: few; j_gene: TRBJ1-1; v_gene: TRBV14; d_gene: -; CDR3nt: TGTGCCAGCAGCCCGACCGGCCTGGGTGCTGAAGCTTTCTTT; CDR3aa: CASSPTGLGAEAFF
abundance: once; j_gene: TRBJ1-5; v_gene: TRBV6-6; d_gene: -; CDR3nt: TGTGCCAGCAGTTCCAACGATCAGCCCCAGCATTTT; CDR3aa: CASSSNDQPQHF
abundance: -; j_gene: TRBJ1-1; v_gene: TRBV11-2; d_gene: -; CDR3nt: TGTGCCAGCAGCGGGACAACGAACACTGAAGCTTTCTTT; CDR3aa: CASSGTTNTEAFF
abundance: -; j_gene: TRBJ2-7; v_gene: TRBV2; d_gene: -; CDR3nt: TGTGCCACCCATGCCCAAACCCCGGGTAGGGCGTACTTC; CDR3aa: CATHAQTPGRAYF
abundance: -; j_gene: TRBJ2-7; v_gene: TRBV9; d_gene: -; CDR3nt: TGTGCCAGCAGCCCCAGTCCCGAACGGAGGGGGGGCAAAGGGTACGAGCAGTACTTC; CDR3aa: CASSPSPERRGGKGYEQYF